Each of the 22 T cell receptor beta chains below was sequenced from the same sample in a study of blood T cell repertoires in COVID-19. Method: immunoSEQ multiplex PCR; TCRdb's copy keeps in-frame clones and lacks some. The sample records roughly 180,000 clones, 94% being singletons. Sequenced: peripheral blood. The source of these receptors is a man aged 25-45 years with COVID-19, enrolled during active disease.

The chain uses TRBV13 and TRBJ1-1; 9 positions match TRBD1. Germline V gene lookup returns CDR1 PRHDT and CDR2 FYEKMQ (reference sequence). The CDR3 totals 15 residues. V was clipped by 5 bases and J by 4 bases; unmatched bases: 8. The CDR3 region is CASSPLGTGSTEAFF. The CDR3 DNA follows: TGTGCCAGCAGCCCCCTCGGGACAGGGTCCACTGAAGCTTTCTTT.

This chain connects TRBV7-9 to TRBJ2-5, with a weak D call TRBD1 (5 bases). Germline V gene sequence: CDR1 SEHNR, CDR2 FQNEAQ (reference sequence). CDR3 length equals 13 residues. Trimming pared 6 bases from V and 5 bases from J, leaving 13 bases between. The CDR3 region has the DNA TGTGCCAGCAGTCCTCAGGGTAGGGAGACCCAGTACTTC. It codes for CASSPQGRETQYF.

The gene calls are TRBV6-5 and TRBJ2-4, with TRBD1 as a possible D gene (7 bases). The V and J ends lost 5 bases and 14 bases respectively, with 16 bases between them. Per germline, CDR1 MNHEY and CDR2 SVGAGI. The length of the CDR3 is 12 residues. CDR3 amino acids: CASSSRVRGEYF. The CDR3 DNA sequence: TGTGCCAGCAGTAGCCGGGTCAGGGGGGAGTACTTC.

V is TRBV11-3 and J is TRBJ2-1, with D maybe TRBD2 (6 bases). The CDR3 length is 13 residues. V was trimmed by 8 bases and J by 5 bases, leaving 13 bases between them. The germline gives CDR1 SGHNT, CDR2 YENEEA. The CDR3 here is CASSPGLHNEQFF. The CDR3 DNA is TGTGCCAGCTCTCCGGGACTCCACAATGAGCAGTTCTTC.

This clone was seen a single time. The rearrangement uses TRBV28 and TRBJ2-3, with 7 bases matching TRBD2. The CDR3 loop spans 15 amino acids. CDR1 is MDHEN and CDR2 is SYDVKM in the germline V gene. V lost 8 bases, J lost 4 bases, and 12 bases stayed unmatched. The CDR3 region is CASVRGGESADTQYF. CDR3 nucleotide sequence: TGTGCCAGCGTTCGTGGGGGGGAAAGTGCAGATACGCAGTATTTT.

The chain uses TRBV12-3 or TRBV12-4 and TRBJ2-7; D gene uncertain. The CDR3 runs to 12 residues. Trimming took off 1 base at V and 7 bases at J, with 8 bases between the two ends. The CDR3 DNA is TGTGCCAGCAGTTTAGATCGGCGGGAGCAGTACTTC. Protein: CASSLDRREQYF.

This clone was observed a few times. The chain recombines TRBV3-1 (or the pseudogene TRBV3-2) with TRBJ1-2; D may be TRBD1 (6 bases). CDR3 length: 14 residues. The germline gives CDR1 LGHDT, CDR2 YNNKEL (reference sequence). The germline V and J ends were trimmed by 4 bases and 5 bases, with 14 bases remaining between them. The chain's CDR3 is CASSLLSQGYGYTF. In DNA, the CDR3 is TGTGCCAGCAGCCTCCTTTCACAGGGATATGGCTACACCTTC.

The chain employs TRBV2 and TRBJ1-5; D gene uncertain. The CDR3 totals 13 residues. Trimming left V 5 bases short and J 6 bases short, with 11 bases between. The germline gives CDR1 SNHLY, CDR2 FYNNEI. The CDR3 spells CASSRGSPQPQHF. CDR3 nucleotide sequence: TGTGCCAGCAGTAGAGGGAGTCCTCAGCCCCAGCATTTT.

This chain links TRBV5-1 with TRBJ1-4, with D possibly being TRBD1 (6 bases). This CDR3 comprises 14 residues. Germline lookup yields CDR1 SGHRS and CDR2 YFSETQ. Trimming took off 9 bases at V and 6 bases at J, with 18 bases between the two ends. The CDR3: CATRTGPSDEKLFF. The CDR3 DNA reads TGCGCCACACGTACAGGGCCCTCGGATGAAAAACTGTTTTTT. The variable domain in full, with the rest retrieved from reference TRBV5-1 and TRBJ1-4, is KAGVTQTPRYLIKTRGQQVTLSCSPISGHRSVSWYQQTPGQGLQFLFEYFSETQRNKGNFPGRFSGRQFSNSRSEMNVSTLELGDSALYLCATRTGPSDEKLFFGSGTQLSVL.

This chain connects TRBV14 to TRBJ2-3; 8 bases map to TRBD2. CDR3 length equals 15 residues. V was pared by 1 base and J by 3 bases, with 3 bases of the junction left unmatched. CDR1 is SGHDN and CDR2 is FVKESK in the germline V gene. This chain's CDR3 is CASSQVGGVTDTQYF. As DNA, the CDR3 is TGTGCCAGCAGCCAAGTCGGGGGGGTGACAGATACGCAGTATTTT.

This clone was seen only a few times. The V and J genes are TRBV5-1 and TRBJ2-7; 11 bases line up with TRBD2. The germline gives CDR1 SGHRS, CDR2 YFSETQ. This CDR3 region has 15 residues. The V segment lost 0 bases and the J segment 5 bases; nucleotides outside the gene matches: 4. The CDR3 nucleotides are TGCGCCAGCAGCTTGGGACTAGCGGGGAAAAACGAGCAGTACTTC. Protein product: CASSLGLAGKNEQYF.

V usage is TRBV6-2 or TRBV6-3 and J usage is TRBJ1-1; the D is unclear. The CDR3 loop spans 13 amino acids. V lost 7 bases and J 0 bases, leaving 9 bases between the germline ends. CDR1 is MNHEY, CDR2 SVGEGT, per germline. Here the CDR3 reads CASIPNMNTEAFF. CDR3 nucleotide sequence: TGTGCCAGCATCCCCAACATGAACACTGAAGCTTTCTTT.

This clone came up a few times. The chain is built from TRBV6-5 and TRBJ2-7, with 13 bases aligning to TRBD2. V lost 9 bases to trimming and J lost 3 bases; unmatched junction nucleotides: 2. From germline, CDR1 is MNHEY and CDR2 SVGAGI. This CDR3 is built from 13 residues. CDR3 region: CASRTSGGYEQYF. The CDR3 nucleotides are TGTGCCAGTAGGACTAGCGGGGGCTACGAGCAGTACTTC.

The rearrangement joins TRBV30 to TRBJ2-5; the D gene is possibly TRBD2 (6 bases). Per the germline V gene, CDR1 is GTSNPN and CDR2 is SVGIG (reference sequence). The CDR3 spans 12 residues. V gave up 5 bases and J gave up 6 bases, with 13 bases separating them. For the CDR3, the DNA is TGTGCCTGGGGACTACCAGGGAAGACCCAGTACTTC. Encoded protein: CAWGLPGKTQYF.

The chain links TRBV5-1 to TRBJ1-6; TRBD1 matches 9 bases. This CDR3 is 16 amino acids long. CDR1 and CDR2 from the germline V gene are SGHRS and YFSETQ. The V and J ends lost 3 bases and 7 bases, in that order; junction bases with no gene match: 8. In nucleotides, the CDR3 is TGCGCCAGCAGCTCGGACGCCGGGACAGGGAATTCACCCCTCCACTTT. Protein product: CASSSDAGTGNSPLHF.

The V gene is TRBV4-1, the J gene TRBJ2-3; the D gene is possibly TRBD2 (5 bases). Germline V gene sequence: CDR1 MGHRA, CDR2 YSYEKL. The CDR3 runs to 13 residues. The V gene lost 0 bases and the J gene lost 5 bases, with 6 bases spanning the gap. The CDR3 protein is CASSQDRGDTQYF. CDR3 DNA: TGCGCCAGCAGCCAAGATCGGGGAGATACGCAGTATTTT.

The genes are TRBV27 and TRBJ1-6; D may be TRBD1 (6 bases). The germline gives CDR1 MNHEY, CDR2 SMNVEV (reference sequence). Trimming pared 3 bases from V and 4 bases from J, leaving 7 bases between. The CDR3 spans 14 residues. Here the CDR3 DNA reads TGTGCCAGCAGTTTGGACAGTTATAATTCACCCCTCCACTTT. It translates to CASSLDSYNSPLHF.

This chain uses TRBV18 with TRBJ1-1, with 7 bases that match TRBD1. There are 15 residues in the CDR3. Germline-derived CDR1 and CDR2 are KGHSH and LQKENI. The V and J ends lost 1 base and 0 bases, in that order; junction bases with no gene match: 2. The CDR3: CASSPRDSMNTEAFF. The CDR3 DNA reads TGTGCCAGCTCACCACGGGACAGCATGAACACTGAAGCTTTCTTT.

This clone was observed once. The chain couples TRBV29-1 to TRBJ2-5; possibly TRBD2 for D (5 bases). Per the germline V gene, CDR1 is SQVTM and CDR2 is ANQGSEA. Trimming shortened V by 5 bases and J by 2 bases, and 9 bases separated the two germline ends. The CDR3 spans 12 residues. DNA for the CDR3: TGCAGCGTTTCAACTAGTCAAGAGACCCAGTACTTC. This sequence encodes CSVSTSQETQYF.

This rearrangement joins TRBV6-6 to TRBJ2-5, with TRBD1 as a possible D gene (5 bases). Trimming cost V 8 bases and J 5 bases, with 18 bases left between them. The CDR3 extends over 14 amino acids. In germline, CDR1 is MNHNY, CDR2 SVGAGI (reference sequence). The CDR3 loop is CASEDSPGRETQYF. The CDR3 region has the DNA TGTGCCAGCGAAGACAGTCCTGGTCGGGAGACCCAGTACTTC.

V usage is TRBV2 and J usage is TRBJ2-7, with 8 bases that match TRBD1. Germline values: CDR1 SNHLY, CDR2 FYNNEI. V trimming: 8 bases; J trimming: 6 bases; junction bases outside the gene matches: 12. This CDR3 has 14 residues. The CDR3 sequence: CASEYQGAGFEQYF. CDR3 coding DNA: TGTGCCAGCGAGTACCAGGGGGCCGGCTTCGAGCAGTACTTC.

The chain couples TRBV19 to TRBJ1-5; D is perhaps TRBD1 (5 bases). The germline gives CDR1 LNHDA, CDR2 SQIVND (reference sequence). This CDR3 is built from 14 residues. The V end lost 5 bases, the J end lost 5 bases, and 13 bases lay between the germline ends. CDR3: CASSATEMYQPQHF. In DNA, the CDR3 is TGTGCCAGTAGTGCGACAGAGATGTATCAGCCCCAGCATTTT.